The T cell receptor beta chain under discussion was sequenced for a study of technical replicates of blood from a handful of donors. The CDR3 is 15 residues long. Germline V lookup: CDR1 LGHNA, CDR2 YSLEER. Trimming stripped 0 bases from V and 0 bases from J, with 7 bases between. Only in-frame clones appear in the TCRdb table, and some are missing; sequencing was by immunoSEQ multiplex PCR. The table includes 60,000 to 90,000 clones, roughly 92% detected once. The sequence was collected from a human donor in good health. The sample consisted of T cells isolated from PBMCs. The chain links TRBV4-3 to TRBJ2-3; D not certain. CDR3 loop: CASSQEFGSTDTQYF. The DNA for the CDR3 is TGCGCCAGCAGCCAAGAATTCGGGAGCACAGATACGCAGTATTTT.